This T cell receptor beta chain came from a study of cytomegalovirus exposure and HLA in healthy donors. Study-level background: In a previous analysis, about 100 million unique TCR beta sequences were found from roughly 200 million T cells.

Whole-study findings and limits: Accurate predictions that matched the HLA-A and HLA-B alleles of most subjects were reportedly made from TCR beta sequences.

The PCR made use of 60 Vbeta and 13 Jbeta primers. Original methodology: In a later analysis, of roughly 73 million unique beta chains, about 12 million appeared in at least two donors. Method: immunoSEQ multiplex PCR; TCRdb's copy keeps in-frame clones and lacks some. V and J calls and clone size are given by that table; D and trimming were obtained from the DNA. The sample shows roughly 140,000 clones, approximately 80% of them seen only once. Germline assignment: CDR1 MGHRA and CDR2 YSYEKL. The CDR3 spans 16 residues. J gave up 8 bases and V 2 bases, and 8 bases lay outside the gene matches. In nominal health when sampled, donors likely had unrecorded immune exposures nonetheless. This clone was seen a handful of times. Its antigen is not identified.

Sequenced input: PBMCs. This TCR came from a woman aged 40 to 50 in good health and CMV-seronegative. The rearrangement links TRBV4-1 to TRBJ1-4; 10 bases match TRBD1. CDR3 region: CASSQKHGTGDEKLFF. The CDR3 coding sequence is TGCGCCAGCAGCCAAAAACACGGGACAGGGGACGAAAAACTGTTTTTT.